The 7 T cell receptor beta chains given below trace back to one sample, sequenced in a study of cytomegalovirus exposure and HLA in healthy donors. 60 Vbeta and 13 Jbeta primers were used in PCR. Only in-frame clones appear in the TCRdb table, and some are missing; sequencing was by immunoSEQ multiplex PCR. The sample lists under 250,000 clones, over 80% occurring once. The specimen sequenced was PBMCs. The receptors here all came from a boy between 2 and 10 years old in good health and CMV-seronegative.

The V gene is TRBV4-1, the J gene TRBJ2-5; 9 bases line up with TRBD2. CDR1 is MGHRA and CDR2 is YSYEKL in the germline V gene. The ends lost 1 base at V and 1 base at J; junction bases unmatched: 4. The CDR3 is made up of 16 amino acids. The DNA of the CDR3 is TGCGCCAGCAGCCAAGGAGCGGGAGGACCCCAAGAGACCCAGTACTTC. Amino acid sequence: CASSQGAGGPQETQYF.

The table lists this clone with a count of one. CDR3 residues: CASSEGGQQAVNTEAFF. The CDR3 DNA is TGTGCCAGCAGTGAAGGTGGGCAGCAGGCTGTTAACACTGAAGCTTTCTTT. The genes are TRBV25-1 and TRBJ1-1, with D hard to call. V dropped 2 bases and J dropped 2 bases, with 18 bases sitting between them. Germline V gene lookup returns CDR1 MGHDK and CDR2 SYGVNS. The CDR3 length is 17 residues.

This rearrangement joins TRBV2 to TRBJ1-1; 7 bases are shared with TRBD1. Trimming cost V 3 bases and J 4 bases; bases outside gene matches: 5. The germline CDR1 and CDR2 sequences are SNHLY and FYNNEI. The CDR3 sequence is 14 residues long. CDR3 nucleotides: TGTGCCAGCAGTGAGAGCAGGGGGTTCACTGAAGCTTTCTTT. Encoded protein: CASSESRGFTEAFF.

The genes are TRBV5-1 and TRBJ1-1, with D perhaps TRBD1 (6 bases). The CDR3 is 17 amino acids. The germline gives CDR1 SGHRS, CDR2 YFSETQ. The V end lost 1 base, the J end lost 1 base, and 17 bases lay between the germline ends. The DNA of the CDR3 is TGCGCCAGCAGCTTGCTCGGACCAGACAGGTCGAACACTGAAGCTTTCTTT. This translates into CASSLLGPDRSNTEAFF.

The V and J genes are TRBV5-1 and TRBJ2-1; 10 bases match TRBD1. V gave up 4 bases and J gave up 4 bases; unmatched junction bases: 11. The V gene's germline CDR1 is SGHRS and CDR2 YFSETQ. The CDR3 is made up of 17 amino acids. The chain's CDR3 is CASSLQGQGTGYNEQFF. The CDR3 region has the DNA TGCGCCAGCAGCCTCCAGGGACAGGGGACAGGATACAATGAGCAGTTCTTC.

V usage is TRBV6-6 and J usage is TRBJ1-1, with D unresolved. Germline V gene lookup returns CDR1 MNHNY and CDR2 SVGAGI (reference sequence). V was clipped by 0 bases and J by 3 bases, with 11 bases between them. CDR3 size: 15 residues. The CDR3 bases are TGTGCCAGCAGTTACTCGGGCTATCAGGACACTGAAGCTTTCTTT. This sequence encodes CASSYSGYQDTEAFF.

The chain links TRBV27 to TRBJ2-1; 7 positions match TRBD2. V lost 5 bases, J lost 9 bases, and 7 bases stayed unmatched. From germline, CDR1 is MNHEY and CDR2 SMNVEV (reference sequence). This CDR3 spans 13 amino acids. CDR3 residues: CASSPGLDGEQFF. The CDR3 bases are TGTGCCAGCAGTCCAGGACTAGATGGTGAGCAGTTCTTC.